The 24 T cell receptor beta chains given below trace back to one sample, sequenced in a study of T cell responses to AZD1222 COVID-19 vaccine. Using immunoSEQ multiplex PCR, the repertoire was profiled, and TCRdb retains in-frame clones only, with some absent. The table lists under 300,000 clones, roughly 93% of them singletons. The sample was peripheral blood, taken on day 0 of AZD1222 vaccination. Source of these receptors: an adult in good health.

This clone appeared a few times. The rearrangement links TRBV7-2 to TRBJ2-3; D is undetermined. CDR1 is SGHTA, CDR2 FQGNSA, per germline. Trimming removed 3 bases at V and 0 bases at J, with 7 bases between. The CDR3 length is 14 residues. CDR3 nucleotide sequence: TGTGCCAGCAGCTTTGCAGCGAGCACAGATACGCAGTATTTT. Its protein product is CASSFAASTDTQYF.

The chain combines TRBV11-2 with TRBJ2-1; TRBD2 agrees at 12 bases. CDR3 length equals 14 residues. Germline V gene data show CDR1 as SGHAT and CDR2 as FQNNGV. Trimming removed 7 bases from V and 8 bases from J; junction bases left unmatched: 6. CDR3 protein: CASTGTSGFYEQFF. Written as DNA, the CDR3 is TGTGCCAGCACAGGGACTAGCGGGTTCTATGAGCAGTTCTTC.

The chain uses TRBV7-6 and TRBJ1-5; D is possibly TRBD1 (6 bases). The CDR3 runs to 17 residues. The V end lost 0 bases, the J end lost 1 base, and 13 bases lay between the germline ends. Looked up from germline, CDR1 is SGHVS and CDR2 is FNYEAQ. DNA for the CDR3: TGTGCCAGCAGCTTAGCCGCGGGGGCAGGGAGCAATCAGCCCCAGCATTTT. Translating gives CASSLAAGAGSNQPQHF.

The chain is built from TRBV2 and TRBJ1-4; D uncertain. The CDR3 spans 15 residues. V lost 1 base, J lost 8 bases, and 14 bases lay in between. Germline-derived CDR1 and CDR2 are SNHLY and FYNNEI. For the CDR3, the DNA is TGTGCCAGCAGTGAAGGACGACGAGGGCAGGAAAAACTGTTTTTT. It encodes CASSEGRRGQEKLFF.

This clone occurred a few times. V and J are TRBV6-5 and TRBJ1-6; no clear D. The germline CDR1 and CDR2 sequences are MNHEY and SVGAGI. Trimming cost V 2 bases and J 6 bases, with 2 bases left between them. The CDR3 consists of 12 residues. The CDR3 loop reads CASSYLNSPLHF. CDR3 nucleotides: TGTGCCAGCAGTTACCTTAATTCACCCCTCCACTTT.

The V and J genes are TRBV5-6 and TRBJ1-5; D is undetermined. The germline V and J ends were trimmed by 2 bases and 3 bases, with 9 bases remaining between them. This CDR3 contains 14 residues. Germline V CDR1 and CDR2: SGHDT, YYEEEE. This CDR3 is CASSFWAVNQPQHF. The CDR3 DNA sequence: TGTGCCAGCAGCTTTTGGGCAGTCAATCAGCCCCAGCATTTT.

The table lists this clone with a count of one. V usage is TRBV2 and J usage is TRBJ2-1; TRBD2 agrees at 9 bases. This CDR3 region has 12 residues. Per the germline V gene, CDR1 is SNHLY and CDR2 is FYNNEI. Unmatched junction bases numbered 6, after V lost 8 bases and J lost 10 bases. CDR3 coding DNA: TGTGCCAGCGCCCTAGGACTAGCGGAGCAGTTCTTC. Translated, it gives CASALGLAEQFF.

J is TRBJ1-1 and V is TRBV20-1; tentatively, D is TRBD1 (6 bases). CDR1 is DFQATT, CDR2 SNEGSKA, per germline (reference sequence). This CDR3 is 15 amino acids long. V lost 3 bases and J lost 4, with 18 bases in between. The CDR3 is CSASENRDRGTEAFF. Here the CDR3 DNA reads TGCAGTGCTAGTGAAAACAGGGATAGGGGCACTGAAGCTTTCTTT.

The chain has TRBV7-9 and TRBJ2-5; D not resolved. The ends were cut back, 3 bases at V and 3 bases at J, with 5 bases in the middle. The CDR3 has 12 amino acids. CDR1 and CDR2 from the germline V gene are SEHNR and FQNEAQ (reference sequence). The CDR3 DNA reads as TGTGCCAGCAGCTTTGGCGAAGAGACCCAGTACTTC. The encoded protein is CASSFGEETQYF.

The chain links TRBV7-2 to TRBJ2-5; the D is unclear. The CDR3 has 13 residues. In germline, CDR1 is SGHTA, CDR2 FQGNSA. Trimming left V 1 base short and J 7 bases short, with 10 bases between. CDR3 sequence reads: CASSLGTPGTQYF. The CDR3 DNA is TGTGCCAGCAGCTTAGGAACCCCAGGGACCCAGTACTTC.

The chain employs TRBV3-1 (or the pseudogene TRBV3-2) and TRBJ2-5; D is uncertain. Trimming removed 3 bases from V and 2 bases from J, with 7 bases in between. This CDR3 is built from 13 residues. CDR1 is LGHDT and CDR2 is YNNKEL in the germline V gene (reference sequence). The CDR3 DNA reads as TGTGCCAGCAGCCAGTGGGCGCAAGAGACCCAGTACTTC. It is translated as CASSQWAQETQYF.

The gene calls are TRBV28 and TRBJ2-3; D call uncertain. Trimming took 5 bases from V and 6 from J, leaving 12 bases between them. Germline loops: CDR1 MDHEN, CDR2 SYDVKM. The CDR3 extends over 13 amino acids. CDR3: CASSPTMGDTQYF. The CDR3 DNA follows: TGTGCCAGCAGTCCAACTATGGGGGATACGCAGTATTTT.

In its sample, this clone was seen once. The rearrangement links TRBV5-6 to TRBJ2-7; D call uncertain. This CDR3 is built from 12 residues. V was shortened by 4 bases and J by 5 bases, with 10 bases between the two germline ends. In germline, CDR1 is SGHDT, CDR2 YYEEEE. The DNA for the CDR3 is TGTGCCAGCAGCCGCAGGACCAACGAGCAGTACTTC. Its protein product is CASSRRTNEQYF.

Written as DNA, the CDR3 is TGTGCCAGCTCACCTCAGGGAGGCAGCAATCAGCCCCAGCATTTT. This encodes CASSPQGGSNQPQHF. The V call is TRBV18, the J call TRBJ1-5, with TRBD1 as a possible D gene (5 bases). CDR3 length: 15 residues. The germline V and J ends were trimmed by 3 bases and 1 base, with 10 bases remaining between them. Looked up from germline, CDR1 is KGHSH and CDR2 is LQKENI.

The V gene is TRBV6-6, the J gene TRBJ1-2; D gene uncertain. The CDR3 has 14 residues. The germline V gene has CDR1 MNHNY and CDR2 SVGAGI (reference sequence). V was pared by 0 bases and J by 3 bases, with 8 bases between. The CDR3 reads CASSYSLGDYGYTF. CDR3 in DNA: TGTGCCAGCAGTTACTCCTTGGGCGACTATGGCTACACCTTC.

The chain joins TRBV27 to TRBJ1-5; D is undetermined. The V gene lost 0 bases and the J gene lost 2 bases, with 5 bases spanning the gap. CDR3 size: 14 residues. The germline gives CDR1 MNHEY, CDR2 SMNVEV (reference sequence). CDR3 in amino acids: CASSLSHGNQPQHF. DNA of the CDR3: TGTGCCAGCAGTTTATCCCACGGCAATCAGCCCCAGCATTTT.

The chain joins TRBV11-2 to TRBJ2-2; maybe TRBD2 (5 bases). CDR1 and CDR2 from the germline V gene are SGHAT and FQNNGV. This CDR3 region has 17 residues. V lost 0 bases and J lost 1, with 12 bases in between. The CDR3: CASSLDWGVRNTGELFF. CDR3 sequence (DNA): TGTGCCAGCAGCTTAGATTGGGGAGTCAGGAACACCGGGGAGCTGTTTTTT.

The V gene is TRBV12-3 or TRBV12-4, the J gene TRBJ1-2; no definite D call. V gave up 6 bases and J gave up 2 bases, with 10 bases separating them. The CDR3 spans 13 residues. The CDR3 DNA reads TGTGCCAGCAGCTCTGCCGGGAACTATGGCTACACCTTC. This encodes CASSSAGNYGYTF.

This rearrangement joins TRBV6-5 to TRBJ1-2, with unresolved D. V was cut by 1 base and J by 5 bases, with 8 bases left in between. Germline CDR1 reads MNHEY; CDR2 reads SVGAGI. CDR3 length: 13 residues. The chain's CDR3 is CASSYWGGYGYTF. CDR3 DNA: TGTGCCAGCAGTTACTGGGGAGGGTATGGCTACACCTTC.

In its sample, this clone was seen once. The gene calls are TRBV3-1 (or the pseudogene TRBV3-2) and TRBJ2-3; D unresolved. Germline V lookup: CDR1 LGHDT, CDR2 YNNKEL (reference sequence). This CDR3 has 18 amino acids. Trimming took off 1 base at V and 7 bases at J, with 24 bases between the two ends. CDR3 sequence reads: CASSQAPLGPAQGNTQYF. CDR3 in DNA: TGTGCCAGCAGCCAAGCACCCCTCGGACCCGCTCAAGGGAATACGCAGTATTTT.

This clone appeared a few times. Other nucleotide sequences from this sample produce the same CDR3. The CDR3 protein is CASSVEWNTEAFF. CDR3 bases: TGTGCCAGCAGCGTAGAATGGAACACTGAAGCTTTCTTT. The chain is built from TRBV9 and TRBJ1-1; D gene uncertain. V was shortened by 0 bases and J by 1 base, with 4 bases between the two germline ends. The germline V gene encodes CDR1 SGDLS and CDR2 YYNGEE. The CDR3 contains 13 residues.

This chain joins TRBV28 and TRBJ2-2, with D tentatively TRBD1 or TRBD2 (7 bases each). Trimming pared 6 bases from V and 4 bases from J, leaving 15 bases between. The length of the CDR3 is 15 residues. CDR1 is MDHEN, CDR2 SYDVKM, per germline. CDR3 protein: CASSQGGETTGELFF. The CDR3 DNA is TGTGCCAGCAGCCAGGGGGGGGAAACCACCGGGGAGCTGTTTTTT.

This clone was counted a few times. This chain links TRBV2 with TRBJ1-2; D is uncertain. Germline CDR1 is SNHLY and CDR2 is FYNNEI. V lost 7 bases to trimming and J lost 8 bases, with 14 bases between them. The CDR3 spans 12 residues. CDR3 in amino acids: CASTTDRKGYTF. The CDR3 DNA is TGTGCCAGCACCACGGACCGGAAGGGCTACACCTTC.

The chain carries TRBV10-3 and TRBJ1-5, with D possibly matching TRBD1 (5 bases). V shed 11 bases and J shed 0 bases, with 8 bases lying between them. Germline CDR1 is ENHRY and CDR2 is SYGVKD. The CDR3 length is 12 residues. The CDR3 coding sequence is TGTGCCTCAAGGGGTAGCAATCAGCCCCAGCATTTT. Amino acids: CASRGSNQPQHF.